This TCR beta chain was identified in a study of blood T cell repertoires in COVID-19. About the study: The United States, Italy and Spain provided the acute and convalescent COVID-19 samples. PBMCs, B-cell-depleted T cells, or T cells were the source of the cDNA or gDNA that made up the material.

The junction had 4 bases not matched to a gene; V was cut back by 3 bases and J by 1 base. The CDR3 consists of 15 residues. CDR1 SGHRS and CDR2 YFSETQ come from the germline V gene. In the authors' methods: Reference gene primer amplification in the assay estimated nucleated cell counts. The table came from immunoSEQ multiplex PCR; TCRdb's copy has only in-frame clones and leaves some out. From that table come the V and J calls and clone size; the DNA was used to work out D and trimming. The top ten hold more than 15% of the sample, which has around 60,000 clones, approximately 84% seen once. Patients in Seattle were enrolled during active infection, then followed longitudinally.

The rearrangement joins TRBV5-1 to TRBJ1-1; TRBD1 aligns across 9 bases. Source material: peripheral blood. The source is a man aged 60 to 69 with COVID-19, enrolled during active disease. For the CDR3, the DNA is TGCGCCAGCAGCTCTACAGGGGGCAAGAACACTGAAGCTTTCTTT. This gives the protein CASSSTGGKNTEAFF.